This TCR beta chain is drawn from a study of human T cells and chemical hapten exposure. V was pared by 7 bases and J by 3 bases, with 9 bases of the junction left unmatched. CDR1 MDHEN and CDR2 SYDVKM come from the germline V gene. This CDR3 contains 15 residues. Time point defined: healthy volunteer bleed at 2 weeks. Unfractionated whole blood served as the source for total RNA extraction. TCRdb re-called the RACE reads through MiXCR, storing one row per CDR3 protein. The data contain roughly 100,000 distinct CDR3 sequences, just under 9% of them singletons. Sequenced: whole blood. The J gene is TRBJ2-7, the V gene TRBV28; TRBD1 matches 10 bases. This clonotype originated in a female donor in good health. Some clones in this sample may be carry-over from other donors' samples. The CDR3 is CASTTRQGALYEQYF. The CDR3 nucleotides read TGTGCCAGCACAACCCGACAGGGGGCCCTCTACGAGCAGTACTTC.